This T cell receptor beta chain was observed in a study of T cell responses to AZD1222 COVID-19 vaccine. Turning to this clone: Its antigen is unidentified.

Method: immunoSEQ multiplex PCR; TCRdb's copy keeps in-frame clones and lacks some. The repertoire has around 87,000 clones, around 87% of them found once; the top ten carry about 2.5%. Germline V lookup: CDR1 LGHNA, CDR2 YNFKEQ. This CDR3 contains 15 residues. Trimming took 6 bases from V and 6 from J; bases not matched to a gene: 11. Findings of the study overall: Of spike-specific TCRs, nearly half reportedly target regions left unmutated in variants. Donors skewed white British and female; clonal diversity was possibly underestimated.

Sequences were derived from peripheral blood, sampled 28 days after the second AZD1222 dose. The chain couples TRBV4-2 to TRBJ1-2, with 9 bases that match TRBD1. This clonotype originated in an adult who received the AZD1222 COVID-19 vaccine. The CDR3 DNA reads as TGTGCCAGCAGGGAAAAACCGGGACAGGGTAATGGCTACACCTTC. Protein product: CASREKPGQGNGYTF.